This TCR beta chain was sequenced for a study of T cells after somatic rescue of genetic block. Profiling relied on immunoSEQ multiplex PCR, and the TCRdb table lists in-frame clones only, not all of them. The top ten clones hold about 2.9% of a sample with 60,000 to 75,000 clones, around 92% of them seen once. The CDR3 extends over 13 amino acids. The germline CDR1 and CDR2 sequences are SGHTA and FQGNSA. V lost 3 bases and J 8 bases, leaving 11 bases between the germline ends. The chain has TRBV7-2 and TRBJ2-1; D remains ambiguous. The TCR comes from a man aged 40-55 years. The sequenced material came from peripheral blood mononuclear cells (PBMCs). CDR3 coding DNA: TGTGCCAGCAGCTTCGACCGAGAACATGAGCAGTTCTTC. This codes for CASSFDREHEQFF.